A selection of T cell receptor beta chains follows, all from one sample in a study of identical twins. TCRdb reprocessed the 5' RACE reads via MiXCR and lists one record per CDR3 protein. The repertoire includes 1.5 million to 2 million distinct CDR3 sequences, 25% to 35% of them detected once, and under 0.35% sits in the top ten. Material: cord blood. These receptor sequences come from a newborn girl in good health. Both conserved end residues are part of each CDR3. A D gene is named only where the DNA matches it firmly. Size tells how often a clone was seen (once, few, many) or the class of an expanded clone, and some rows leave it out.

>-|TRBV4-1|few|TRBJ2-1
CASSQTGLVNNEQFF
TGCGCCAGCAGCCAAACTGGACTTGTCAACAATGAGCAGTTCTTC
>-|TRBV28|-|TRBJ2-7
CASSSLWDTGPLGLWDYEQYF
TGTGCCAGCAGTTCCCTCTGGGACACCGGTCCACTAGGGTTGTGGGACTACGAGCAGTACTTC
>-|TRBV28|many|TRBJ1-2
CASSLSGGSYGYTF
TGTGCCAGCAGTTTATCGGGGGGCTCCTATGGCTACACCTTC
>TRBD1|TRBV10-3|few|TRBJ1-2
CAISGGDRGRLNYGYTF
TGTGCCATCAGTGGCGGGGACAGGGGGCGACTTAACTATGGCTACACCTTC
>TRBD1|TRBV13|-|TRBJ2-7
CASSLVGQGAGEQYF
TGTGCCAGCAGCTTAGTCGGACAGGGGGCAGGGGAGCAGTACTTC
>-|TRBV2|few|TRBJ1-2
CASSSEDLRYGYTF
TGTGCCAGCAGCTCAGAGGATCTTCGCTATGGCTACACCTTC
>TRBD2|TRBV20-1|-|TRBJ2-5
CSAVAPGGLAKETQYF
TGCAGTGCTGTAGCCCCCGGGGGACTAGCGAAAGAGACCCAGTACTTC
>TRBD2|TRBV4-1|-|TRBJ2-2
CASRQVPLAAGGPTGELFF
TGCGCCAGCAGACAAGTCCCTCTTGCGGCGGGGGGGCCTACCGGGGAGCTGTTTTTT
>-|TRBV5-1|few|TRBJ1-5
CASSLGGPSNQPQHF
TGTGCCAGCAGTTTAGGGGGGCCCAGCAATCAGCCCCAGCATTTT
>-|TRBV20-1|-|TRBJ1-5
CSARDTGYSNQPQHF
TGCAGTGCTAGAGATACCGGATATAGCAATCAGCCCCAGCATTTT
>-|TRBV4-1|-|TRBJ1-6
CASSQGSQGLYNSPLHF
TGCGCCAGCAGCCAAGGATCTCAGGGGCTCTATAATTCGCCCCTCCACTTT
>TRBD1|TRBV18|-|TRBJ1-6
CASSLGKSGGSPLHF
TGTGCCAGCTCACTGGGAAAGTCAGGGGGTTCACCCCTCCACTTT
>-|TRBV19|-|TRBJ1-6
CASRNGRKTGSSYNSPLHF
TGTGCCAGTAGAAACGGCAGAAAGACAGGCAGCTCCTATAATTCACCCCTCCACTTT
>-|TRBV15|-|TRBJ1-6
CATSRMRQDNSPLHF
TGTGCCACCAGCAGAATGAGACAGGATAATTCACCCCTCCACTTT
>-|TRBV15|-|TRBJ2-5
CATRSIVPGEQYF
TGTGCCACCAGGTCCATTGTCCCAGGGGAGCAGTACTTC
>TRBD1|TRBV4-2|-|TRBJ1-1
CASSTGERNTEAFF
TGTGCCAGCAGCACAGGGGAGAGGAACACTGAAGCTTTCTTT
>-|TRBV20-1|few|TRBJ1-5
CSAGDRNSQPQHF
TGCAGTGCTGGTGACAGGAATAGTCAGCCCCAGCATTTT
>TRBD1|TRBV7-9|-|TRBJ1-1
CASSSDRGWRLPEAFF
TGTGCCAGCAGCTCCGACAGGGGTTGGAGGTTGCCTGAAGCTTTCTTT
>TRBD1|TRBV11-2|-|TRBJ1-2
CASSLDRRTGKNYGYTF
TGTGCCAGCAGCTTAGATCGGAGGACAGGGAAAAACTATGGCTACACCTTC
>-|TRBV20-1|once|TRBJ2-2
CSAPDQRGTGELFF
TGCAGTGCTCCGGACCAAAGGGGGACCGGGGAGCTGTTTTTT
>TRBD2|TRBV20-1|-|TRBJ2-2
CSALAGATNTGELFF
TGCAGTGCTTTAGCGGGAGCAACGAACACCGGGGAGCTGTTTTTT
>TRBD2|TRBV20-1|few|TRBJ2-7
CSARGFSGSSYEQYF
TGCAGTGCTAGAGGTTTTAGCGGGAGCTCCTACGAGCAGTACTTC
>TRBD2|TRBV10-3|few|TRBJ2-7
CAISEPSGIPLSYNEQYF
TGTGCCATCAGTGAGCCTAGCGGGATCCCGCTCTCCTACAATGAGCAGTACTTC
>-|TRBV12-3/TRBV12-4|-|TRBJ1-1
CASTPLGGSNTEAFF
TGTGCCAGCACCCCCCTTGGAGGGTCGAACACTGAAGCTTTCTTT
>-|TRBV21-1|-|TRBJ2-3
CASSRPLGTSGRNTQYF
TGTGCCAGCAGCCGGCCACTCGGGACTAGCGGTCGTAATACGCAGTATTTT
>TRBD2|TRBV4-1|few|TRBJ2-4
CASSQLSGRGKNIQYF
TGCGCCAGCAGCCAACTTAGCGGGAGGGGGAAAAACATTCAGTACTTC
>TRBD2|TRBV12-3/TRBV12-4|-|TRBJ2-7
CASRMTSNNEQYF
TGTGCCAGCAGGATGACTAGCAACAATGAGCAGTACTTC
>TRBD2|TRBV20-1|few|TRBJ2-7
CSARELAGGAYEQYF
TGCAGTGCTAGAGAATTAGCGGGAGGGGCCTACGAGCAGTACTTC
>-|TRBV6-5|few|TRBJ2-1
CASRGWGDEQFF
TGTGCCAGCAGGGGCTGGGGGGATGAGCAGTTCTTC